These 32 T cell receptor beta chains came from one sample sequenced in a study of regulatory T cells in long-lasting Graves disease. Arm-PCR with iRepertoire HTBI primers amplified the CDR3 regions for these TCR beta libraries. TCRdb re-analysed the multiplex PCR reads in MiXCR, keeping a single row per CDR3 protein. Of 520,000 or so distinct CDR3 sequences in the sample, around 13% were seen once. Time point reported: newly diagnosed GD, antithyroid drugs for less than 3 months. TCR sequences were obtained from RNA taken from PBMCs. The same data also contributed to another study, on T cells in Graves' hyperthyroidism and ophthalmopathy.

Sequencing used peripheral blood mononuclear cells (PBMCs), obtained at new diagnosis, from a patient treated with antithyroid drugs. These receptors were collected from a woman under 40 with Graves disease.

The genes are TRBV12-5 and TRBJ2-3, with 7 bases lining up with TRBD2. CDR1 and CDR2 (germline): LGHNT, FRNRAP. This CDR3 spans 16 amino acids. J was trimmed by 1 base and V by 7 bases; bases with no gene match: 11. CDR3 region: CASVGGGGPRTDTQYF. The CDR3, as DNA: TGTGCTAGTGTTGGGGGGGGAGGGCCACGCACAGATACGCAGTATTTT. The full variable domain, in which reference TRBV12-5 and TRBJ2-3 provide the parts outside the CDR3, is DARVTQTPRHKVTEMGQEVTMRCQPILGHNTVFWYRQTMMQGLELLAYFRNRAPLDDSGMPKDRFSAEMPDATLATLKIQPSEPRDSAVYFCASVGGGGPRTDTQYFGPGTRLTVL.

The sample holds many counts of this clonotype. The V gene is TRBV10-3, the J gene TRBJ1-4, with 7 bases fitting TRBD1. The CDR3 contains 15 residues. The ends lost 6 bases at V and 0 bases at J; junction bases unmatched: 4. CDR1 and CDR2 from the germline V gene are ENHRY and SYGVKD. CDR3 in amino acids: CAIRSGQATNEKLFF. The CDR3 bases are TGTGCCATCAGGAGCGGACAGGCAACTAATGAAAAACTGTTTTTT.

This clonotype has just one count. This probably arose from a read error, given a far larger clone one base away. The rearrangement joins TRBV11-3 to TRBJ2-3, with 11 bases that match TRBD2. TRBJ2-7 explains the end of the DNA better; the J call may be wrong. Germline-derived CDR1 and CDR2 are SGHNT and YENEEA. The CDR3 sequence is 18 residues long. This CDR3 reads CASSLELSGRAGYNEQYF. Here the CDR3 DNA reads TGTGCCAGCAGCCTGGAACTTAGCGGGAGGGCGGGATACAATGAGCAGTACTTC.

This sequence joins TRBV27 and TRBJ1-2, with TRBD1 identical over 10 bases. Unmatched junction bases numbered 6, after V lost 3 bases and J lost 8 bases. Germline V CDR1 and CDR2: MNHEY, SMNVEV (reference sequence). This CDR3 contains 14 residues. The CDR3 DNA follows: TGTGCCAGCAGTTTTGACAGGGGGCTTGAGGGCTACACCTTC. It translates to CASSFDRGLEGYTF.

This rearrangement joins TRBV5-6 to TRBJ2-7, with unresolved D. V shed 3 bases and J shed 0 bases, with 13 bases lying between them. The germline V gene has CDR1 SGHDT and CDR2 YYEEEE. CDR3 length: 15 residues. CDR3 loop: CASSSLKRTSYEQYF. The DNA for the CDR3 is TGTGCCAGCAGCTCCCTTAAGAGGACCTCCTACGAGCAGTACTTC.

In its sample, this clonotype was seen many times. V gene TRBV19 combines with J gene TRBJ2-7, with TRBD2 matching over 7 bases. V shed 5 bases, J shed 2 bases, and the junction held 9 bases outside the gene matches. The CDR3 sequence is 15 residues long. Per the germline V gene, CDR1 is LNHDA and CDR2 is SQIVND (reference sequence). CDR3 protein: CASSREAGRTYEQYF. Written as DNA, the CDR3 is TGTGCCAGTAGTCGGGAGGCAGGGAGAACCTACGAGCAGTACTTC.

This clonotype was counted at least ten times. The CDR3 bases are TGTGCCAGCTCATTAGACAGCGAGTCCTACAATGAGCAGTTCTTC. It is translated as CASSLDSESYNEQFF. V and J are TRBV18 and TRBJ2-1; a weak D match, TRBD1 (5 bases). Per the germline V gene, CDR1 is KGHSH and CDR2 is LQKENI. Trimming removed 5 bases at V and 1 base at J, with 12 bases between. The CDR3 is 15 amino acids.

This clonotype was recorded many times. The rearrangement links TRBV24-1 to TRBJ2-7; D call uncertain. V was trimmed by 2 bases and J by 2 bases, leaving 9 bases between them. This CDR3 region has 14 residues. Germline V CDR1 and CDR2: KGHDR, SFDVKD. In DNA form, the CDR3 reads TGTGCCACCAGTGATTCTTGGAGCCCCTACGAGCAGTACTTC. Amino acids: CATSDSWSPYEQYF.

The J gene is TRBJ2-7, the V gene TRBV18, with TRBD2 matching over 10 bases. V was clipped by 3 bases and J by 3 bases; unmatched bases: 14. The CDR3 loop spans 18 amino acids. The germline CDR1 and CDR2 sequences are KGHSH and LQKENI. The CDR3 coding sequence is TGTGCCAGCTCACCGTCCGGGACTAGCGTGGCGAGGGTCTACGAGCAGTACTTC. It specifies CASSPSGTSVARVYEQYF.

The chain employs TRBV10-2 and TRBJ2-7; D perhaps matches TRBD2 (5 bases). The CDR3 is 14 amino acids. The germline V gene has CDR1 WSHSY and CDR2 SAAADI. V lost 6 bases to trimming and J lost 5 bases, with 17 bases between them. The CDR3 reads CASSQAGRIHEQYF. The CDR3 nucleotides are TGCGCCAGCAGCCAGGCGGGCAGGATCCACGAGCAGTACTTC.

The rearrangement links TRBV20-1 to TRBJ2-2, with a tentative D call TRBD1 (5 bases). V lost 5 bases to trimming and J lost 1 base, with 5 bases between them. Germline-derived CDR1 and CDR2 are DFQATT and SNEGSKA (reference sequence). The CDR3 runs to 12 residues. The CDR3 here is CSADRNTGELFF. The CDR3 DNA is TGCAGTGCTGACAGGAACACCGGGGAGCTGTTTTTT.

The chain has TRBV6-2 or TRBV6-3 and TRBJ2-1; the match to TRBD1 covers 8 bases. This CDR3 has 16 residues. The germline CDR1 and CDR2 sequences are MNHEY and SVGEGT. V lost 2 bases, J lost 6 bases, and 9 bases stayed unmatched. CDR3 DNA sequence: TGTGCCAGCAGTTACCCGACAGGGGAAATGGGCAATGAGCAGTTCTTC. Amino acids: CASSYPTGEMGNEQFF.

A few counts support this clonotype. One end of the junction is discordant with germline, which a read error may explain. The rearrangement uses TRBV30 and TRBJ1-5; D remains ambiguous. The CDR3 loop spans 13 amino acids. CDR1 is GTSNPN and CDR2 is SVGIG in the germline V gene (reference sequence). In DNA, the CDR3 is TGTGCCTGGGGTGTAGCCGGCAATCAGCCCCAGCATTTT. It yields the protein CAWGVAGNQPQHF. Using reference TRBV30 and TRBJ1-5 for the parts outside the CDR3, the full variable domain is SQTIHQWPATLVQPVGSPLSLECTVEGTSNPNLYWYRQAAGRGLQLLFYSVGIGQISSEVPQNLSASRPQDRQFILSSKKLLLSDSGFYLCAWGVAGNQPQHFGDGTRLSIL.

This clonotype was detected a few times. V gene TRBV18 combines with J gene TRBJ2-2; unclear D gene. The ends were cut back, 5 bases at V and 4 bases at J, with 8 bases in the middle. CDR3 size: 13 residues. Germline V gene lookup returns CDR1 KGHSH and CDR2 LQKENI. The DNA for the CDR3 is TGTGCCAGCTCATCATCCCCCACCGGGGAGCTGTTTTTT. Protein product: CASSSSPTGELFF.

This clonotype was observed many times. The chain employs TRBV3-1 and TRBJ1-2; D perhaps matches TRBD1 (6 bases). The CDR3 spans 13 residues. Trimming took off 4 bases at V and 7 bases at J, with 13 bases between the two ends. Per germline, CDR1 LGHDT and CDR2 YNNKEL (reference sequence). The CDR3 is CASSLQGVSGYTF. CDR3 DNA sequence: TGTGCCAGCAGCCTACAGGGCGTGAGTGGCTACACCTTC.

This clonotype was found many times. The chain is built from TRBV6-2 or TRBV6-3 and TRBJ2-1; TRBD2 aligns across 9 bases. CDR3 length equals 15 residues. The germline CDR1 and CDR2 sequences are MNHEY and SVGEGT. The V and J ends lost 4 bases and 4 bases, in that order; junction bases with no gene match: 5. The CDR3 reads CASSSGLAPYNEQFF. In DNA form, the CDR3 reads TGTGCCAGCAGTTCAGGACTAGCGCCATACAATGAGCAGTTCTTC.

The chain employs TRBV28 and TRBJ1-2, with D possibly matching TRBD1 (6 bases). The V gene's germline CDR1 is MDHEN and CDR2 SYDVKM. This CDR3 spans 14 amino acids. V gave up 10 bases and J gave up 4 bases, with 19 bases separating them. The CDR3 DNA is TGTGCCATCAGGACTTCGGGGGCCCTCTATGGCTACACCTTC. The encoded protein is CAIRTSGALYGYTF.

The chain joins TRBV15 to TRBJ2-7; possibly TRBD1 for D (6 bases). The V and J ends lost 5 bases and 2 bases respectively, with 13 bases between them. The CDR3 contains 14 residues. Germline CDR1 reads LNHNV; CDR2 reads YYDKDF (reference sequence). In DNA form, the CDR3 reads TGTGCCACCAGCTTCGACAGGCGTACCTACGAGCAGTACTTC. It specifies CATSFDRRTYEQYF.

The V and J genes are TRBV10-3 and TRBJ2-2, with D possibly being TRBD1 or TRBD2 (5 bases each). Between the trimmed V and J ends, which lost 5 bases and 7 bases, there was a span of 17 bases. The CDR3 has 15 amino acids. Per the germline V gene, CDR1 is ENHRY and CDR2 is SYGVKD. The CDR3: CAISSGSPMGGELFF. CDR3 in DNA: TGTGCCATCAGTTCAGGGAGCCCGATGGGCGGGGAGCTGTTTTTT.

This clonotype was observed many times. The V call is TRBV28, the J call TRBJ2-7; 13 bases line up with TRBD2. CDR3 size: 15 residues. Trimming cost V 4 bases and J 5 bases; bases outside gene matches: 5. Germline loops: CDR1 MDHEN, CDR2 SYDVKM. CDR3 DNA sequence: TGTGCCAGCAGTTCTCGGACTAGCGGGAGTGACGAGCAGTACTTC. This codes for CASSSRTSGSDEQYF. Combining the CDR3 with reference TRBV28 and TRBJ2-7 gives the whole variable domain DVKVTQSSRYLVKRTGEKVFLECVQDMDHENMFWYRQDPGLGLRLIYFSYDVKMKEKGDIPEGYSVSREKKERFSLILESASTNQTSMYLCASSSRTSGSDEQYFGPGTRLTVT.

This clonotype has ten or more counts. The chain carries TRBV10-3 and TRBJ1-1, with 8 bases matching TRBD1. The germline gives CDR1 ENHRY, CDR2 SYGVKD. The CDR3 has 15 residues. Unmatched junction bases numbered 3, after V lost 0 bases and J lost 3 bases. The CDR3 here is CAISESGQGHTEAFF. CDR3 bases: TGTGCCATCAGTGAGTCCGGACAGGGTCACACTGAAGCTTTCTTT.

The chain recombines TRBV5-8 with TRBJ1-5; D is perhaps TRBD1 (5 bases). This CDR3 is 16 amino acids long. V lost 1 base to trimming and J lost 2 bases, with 13 bases between them. Germline assignment: CDR1 SGHTS and CDR2 YDEGEE. CDR3 sequence reads: CASSLRVGGGNQPQHF. In DNA, the CDR3 is TGTGCCAGCAGCTTGCGGGTCGGGGGAGGCAATCAGCCCCAGCATTTT.

The rearrangement uses TRBV3-1 and TRBJ1-4; no reliable D call. CDR1 and CDR2 (germline): LGHDT, YNNKEL (reference sequence). The V end lost 5 bases, the J end lost 5 bases, and 15 bases lay between the germline ends. The length of the CDR3 is 15 residues. This CDR3 reads CASSSKTGVNEKLFF. The CDR3, as DNA: TGTGCCAGCAGCTCGAAGACCGGGGTAAATGAAAAACTGTTTTTT.

The chain is built from TRBV5-1 and TRBJ2-5, with 8 bases fitting TRBD2. The CDR3 runs to 16 residues. The trim removed 1 base at V and 4 bases at J, leaving 9 bases unmatched. The germline CDR1 and CDR2 sequences are SGHRS and YFSETQ. The CDR3 nucleotides are TGCGCCAGCAGCTTGAGAACTAGCGGATGGGGAGAGACCCAGTACTTC. Protein product: CASSLRTSGWGETQYF. Full variable domain (rest looked up from reference TRBV5-1 and TRBJ2-5): KAGVTQTPRYLIKTRGQQVTLSCSPISGHRSVSWYQQTPGQGLQFLFEYFSETQRNKGNFPGRFSGRQFSNSRSEMNVSTLELGDSALYLCASSLRTSGWGETQYFGPGTRLLVL.

This clonotype was seen many times. V is TRBV9 and J is TRBJ2-7, with TRBD2 identical over 9 bases. The germline CDR1 and CDR2 sequences are SGDLS and YYNGEE. J gave up 5 bases and V 3 bases, and 9 bases lay outside the gene matches. This CDR3 comprises 15 residues. CDR3 nucleotides: TGTGCCAGCAGCGCGTTAAGCGGGAGGACAGACGAGCAGTACTTC. Protein product: CASSALSGRTDEQYF.

In its sample, this clonotype was seen many times. The V and J genes are TRBV5-1 and TRBJ1-6; 8 bases fit TRBD1. Trimming took 1 base from V and 8 from J; bases not matched to a gene: 17. The CDR3 runs to 19 residues. CDR1 SGHRS and CDR2 YFSETQ come from the germline V gene. CDR3 amino acids: CASSLSPTGDPRVDSPLHF. The CDR3 nucleotides read TGCGCCAGCAGCTTGTCGCCGACAGGGGACCCTCGGGTGGATTCACCCCTCCACTTT.

This clonotype has a count of ten or more. The CDR3 DNA is TGTGCCACCAGTGATCGATCAGGGGGCTATGAGCAGTTCTTC. Amino acids: CATSDRSGGYEQFF. V gene TRBV24-1 combines with J gene TRBJ2-1; 8 nucleotides align to TRBD1. With 3 bases clipped from V and 8 bases from J, the junction kept 5 bases outside the gene matches. Germline assignment: CDR1 KGHDR and CDR2 SFDVKD. CDR3 length: 14 amino acids.

This clonotype was recorded at least ten times. The V call is TRBV19, the J call TRBJ1-2; maybe TRBD1 (5 bases). V dropped 3 bases and J dropped 4 bases, with 15 bases sitting between them. Germline V gene sequence: CDR1 LNHDA, CDR2 SQIVND (reference sequence). This CDR3 is 15 amino acids long. CDR3 in DNA: TGTGCCAGTAGTATGGGGCCAGGGACCCTCTATGGCTACACCTTC. Amino acid sequence: CASSMGPGTLYGYTF.

This clonotype was picked up many times. J is TRBJ1-2 and V is TRBV2, with D unresolved. There are 14 residues in the CDR3. The V and J ends lost 3 bases and 8 bases respectively, with 16 bases between them. Germline V gene data show CDR1 as SNHLY and CDR2 as FYNNEI. CDR3 bases: TGTGCCAGCAGTGAGCGACGAACCAGCAGGGGCTACACCTTC. Its protein is CASSERRTSRGYTF.

This clonotype was seen only a few times. V usage is TRBV7-2 and J usage is TRBJ1-2; D is uncertain. The CDR3 totals 15 residues. Trimming left V 3 bases short and J 3 bases short, with 14 bases between. Germline V gives CDR1 SGHTA, CDR2 FQGNSA. CDR3 sequence (DNA): TGTGCCAGCAGCTTTTTTACCGGGTTTCACTATGGCTACACCTTC. It is translated as CASSFFTGFHYGYTF.

This clonotype was counted ten times or more. The V call is TRBV9, the J call TRBJ2-7, with D possibly TRBD1 on 5 matching bases. CDR1 and CDR2 (germline): SGDLS, YYNGEE. The V end was cut by 1 base, the J end by 1 base, with 12 bases between. The CDR3 consists of 15 residues. The CDR3 DNA follows: TGTGCCAGCAGCGTATCTTCAGGGCGATCCTACGAGCAGTACTTC. Translation gives CASSVSSGRSYEQYF.

This clonotype was seen many times. Given a much more abundant clone one base away, this may be a read error. As the CDR3 is not closed by the conserved phenylalanine or tryptophan, this likely results from a read error. The chain joins TRBV11-2 to TRBJ1-6; perhaps TRBD1 as D (6 bases). The CDR3 contains 14 residues. Deletions cut 5 bases from V and 10 bases from J, with 15 bases between. Germline CDR1 reads SGHAT; CDR2 reads FQNNGV. The CDR3 here is CASSPLRGRSPLHS. In nucleotides, the CDR3 is TGTGCCAGCAGCCCTCTCAGGGGAAGATCACCCCTCCACTCT.